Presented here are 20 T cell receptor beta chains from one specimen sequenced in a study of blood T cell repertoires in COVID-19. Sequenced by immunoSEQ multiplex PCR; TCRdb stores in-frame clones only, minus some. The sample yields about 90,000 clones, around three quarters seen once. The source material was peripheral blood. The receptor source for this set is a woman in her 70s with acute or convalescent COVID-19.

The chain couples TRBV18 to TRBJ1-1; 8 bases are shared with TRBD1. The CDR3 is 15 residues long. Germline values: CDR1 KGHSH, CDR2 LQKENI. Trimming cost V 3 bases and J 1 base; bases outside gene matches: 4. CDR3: CASSPIQGENTEAFF. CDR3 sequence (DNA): TGTGCCAGCTCACCTATACAGGGGGAGAACACTGAAGCTTTCTTT. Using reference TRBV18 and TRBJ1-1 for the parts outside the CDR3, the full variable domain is NAGVMQNPRHLVRRRGQEARLRCSPMKGHSHVYWYRQLPEEGLKFMVYLQKENIIDESGMPKERFSAEFPKEGPSILRIQQVVRGDSAAYFCASSPIQGENTEAFFGQGTRLTVV.

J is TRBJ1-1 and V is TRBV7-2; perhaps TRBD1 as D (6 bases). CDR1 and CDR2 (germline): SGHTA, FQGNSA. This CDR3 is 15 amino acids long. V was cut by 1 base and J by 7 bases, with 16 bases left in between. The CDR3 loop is CASSLESRRGVEAFF. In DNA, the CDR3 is TGTGCCAGCAGCTTAGAATCCCGCAGGGGTGTTGAAGCTTTCTTT. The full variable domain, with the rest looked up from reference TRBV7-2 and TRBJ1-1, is GAGVSQSPSNKVTEKGKDVELRCDPISGHTALYWYRQSLGQGLEFLIYFQGNSAPDKSGLPSDRFSAERTGGSVSTLTIQRTQQEDSAVYLCASSLESRRGVEAFFGQGTRLTVV.

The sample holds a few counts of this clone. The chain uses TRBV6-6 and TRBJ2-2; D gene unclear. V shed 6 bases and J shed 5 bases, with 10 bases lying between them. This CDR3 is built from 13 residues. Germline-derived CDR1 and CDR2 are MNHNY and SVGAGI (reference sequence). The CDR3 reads CASRTPGTGELFF. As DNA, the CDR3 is TGTGCCAGCAGAACCCCAGGAACCGGGGAGCTGTTTTTT.

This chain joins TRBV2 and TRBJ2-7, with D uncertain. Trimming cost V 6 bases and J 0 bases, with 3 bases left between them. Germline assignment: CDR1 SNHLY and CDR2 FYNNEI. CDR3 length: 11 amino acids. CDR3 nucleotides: TGTGCCAGCAGCAGCTCCTACGAGCAGTACTTC. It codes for CASSSSYEQYF.

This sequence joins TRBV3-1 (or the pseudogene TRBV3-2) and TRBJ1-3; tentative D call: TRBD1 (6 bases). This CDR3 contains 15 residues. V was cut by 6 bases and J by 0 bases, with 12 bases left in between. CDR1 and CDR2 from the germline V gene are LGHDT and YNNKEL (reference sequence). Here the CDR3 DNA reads TGTGCCAGCAGACGCGGGGGGCGCTCTGGAAACACCATATATTTT. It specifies CASRRGGRSGNTIYF.

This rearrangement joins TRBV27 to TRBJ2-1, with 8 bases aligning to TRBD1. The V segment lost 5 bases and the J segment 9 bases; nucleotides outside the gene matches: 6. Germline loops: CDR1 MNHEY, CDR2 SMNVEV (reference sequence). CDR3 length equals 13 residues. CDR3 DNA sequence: TGTGCCAGCAGTCCGCAGGGGGCGGGTGAGCAGTTCTTC. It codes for CASSPQGAGEQFF.

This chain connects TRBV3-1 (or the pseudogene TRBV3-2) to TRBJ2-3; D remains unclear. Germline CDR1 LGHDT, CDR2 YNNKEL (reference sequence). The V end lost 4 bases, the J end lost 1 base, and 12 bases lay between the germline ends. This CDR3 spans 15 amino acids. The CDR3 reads CASSRSSPGTDTQYF. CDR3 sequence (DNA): TGTGCCAGCAGCCGTTCCTCCCCAGGCACAGATACGCAGTATTTT.

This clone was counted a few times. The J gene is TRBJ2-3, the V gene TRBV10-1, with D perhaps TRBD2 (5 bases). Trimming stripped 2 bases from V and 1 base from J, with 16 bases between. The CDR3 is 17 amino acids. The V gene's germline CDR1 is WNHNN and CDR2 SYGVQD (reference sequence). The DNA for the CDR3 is TGCGCCAGCAGTGAGATAACTAGGCCTCACGGCACAGATACGCAGTATTTT. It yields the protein CASSEITRPHGTDTQYF.

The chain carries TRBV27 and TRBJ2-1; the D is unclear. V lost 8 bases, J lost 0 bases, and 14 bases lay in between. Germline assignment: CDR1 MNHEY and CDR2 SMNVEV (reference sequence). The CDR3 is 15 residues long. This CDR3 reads CASGSTPSSYNEQFF. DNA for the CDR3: TGTGCCAGCGGGTCGACACCGAGCTCCTACAATGAGCAGTTCTTC.

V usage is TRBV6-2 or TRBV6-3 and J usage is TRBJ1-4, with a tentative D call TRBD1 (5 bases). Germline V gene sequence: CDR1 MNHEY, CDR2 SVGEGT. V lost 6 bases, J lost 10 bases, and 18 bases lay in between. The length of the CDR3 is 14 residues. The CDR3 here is CASSRTLDTRKLFF. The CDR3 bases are TGTGCCAGCAGCCGGACGTTGGACACGCGAAAACTGTTTTTT.

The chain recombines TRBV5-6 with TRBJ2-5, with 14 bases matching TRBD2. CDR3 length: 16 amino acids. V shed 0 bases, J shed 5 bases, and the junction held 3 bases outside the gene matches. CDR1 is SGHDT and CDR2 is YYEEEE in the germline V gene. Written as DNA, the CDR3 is TGTGCCAGCAGCTTGGGGACTAGCGGGAGGTCGGAGACCCAGTACTTC. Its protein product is CASSLGTSGRSETQYF.

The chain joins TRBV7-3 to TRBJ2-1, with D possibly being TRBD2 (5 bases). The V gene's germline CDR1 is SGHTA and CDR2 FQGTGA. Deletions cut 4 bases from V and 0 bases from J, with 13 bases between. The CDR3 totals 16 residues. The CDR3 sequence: CASSSRRVSSYNEQFF. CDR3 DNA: TGTGCCAGCAGCTCCAGGCGGGTAAGCTCCTACAATGAGCAGTTCTTC. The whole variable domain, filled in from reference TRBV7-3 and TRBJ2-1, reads GAGVSQTPSNKVTEKGKYVELRCDPISGHTALYWYRQSLGQGPEFLIYFQGTGAADDSGLPNDRFFAVRPEGSVSTLKIQRTERGDSAVYLCASSSRRVSSYNEQFFGPGTRLTVL.

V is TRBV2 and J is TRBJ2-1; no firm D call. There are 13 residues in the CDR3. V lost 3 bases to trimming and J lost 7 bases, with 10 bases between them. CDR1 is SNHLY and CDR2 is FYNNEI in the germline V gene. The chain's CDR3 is CASSEVEWNEQFF. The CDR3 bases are TGTGCCAGCAGTGAGGTTGAGTGGAATGAGCAGTTCTTC.

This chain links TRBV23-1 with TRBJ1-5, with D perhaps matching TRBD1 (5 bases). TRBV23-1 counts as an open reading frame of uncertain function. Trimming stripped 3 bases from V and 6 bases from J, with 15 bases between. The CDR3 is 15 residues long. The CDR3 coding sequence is TGCGCCAGCAGTCATCCCCCACAGGCTCTTCAGCCCCAGCATTTT. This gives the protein CASSHPPQALQPQHF.

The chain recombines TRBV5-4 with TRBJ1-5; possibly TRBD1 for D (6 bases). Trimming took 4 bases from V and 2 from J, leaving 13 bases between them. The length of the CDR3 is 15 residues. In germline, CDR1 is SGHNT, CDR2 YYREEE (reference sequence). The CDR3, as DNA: TGTGCCAGCAGCCCCCCCAGACAGGGCAATCAGCCCCAGCATTTT. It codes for CASSPPRQGNQPQHF. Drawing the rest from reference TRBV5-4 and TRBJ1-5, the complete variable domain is ETGVTQSPTHLIKTRGQQVTLRCSSQSGHNTVSWYQQALGQGPQFIFQYYREEENGRGNFPPRFSGLQFPNYSSELNVNALELDDSALYLCASSPPRQGNQPQHFGDGTRLSIL.

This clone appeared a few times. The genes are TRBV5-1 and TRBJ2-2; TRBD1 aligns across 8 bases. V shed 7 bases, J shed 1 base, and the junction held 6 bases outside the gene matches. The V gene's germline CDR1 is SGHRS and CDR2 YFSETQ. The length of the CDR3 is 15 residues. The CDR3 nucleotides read TGCGCCAGCGGTCCAGGGGGCGGGAACACCGGGGAGCTGTTTTTT. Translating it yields CASGPGGGNTGELFF.

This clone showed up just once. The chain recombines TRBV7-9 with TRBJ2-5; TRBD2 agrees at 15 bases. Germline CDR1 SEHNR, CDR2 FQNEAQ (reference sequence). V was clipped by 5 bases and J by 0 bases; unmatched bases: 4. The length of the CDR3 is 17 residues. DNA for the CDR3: TGTGCCAGCAGCCCCGGGACTAGCGGGGGGTACCAAGAGACCCAGTACTTC. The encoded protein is CASSPGTSGGYQETQYF. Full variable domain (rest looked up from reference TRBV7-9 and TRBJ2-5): DTGVSQNPRHKITKRGQNVTFRCDPISEHNRLYWYRQTLGQGPEFLTYFQNEAQLEKSRLLSDRFSAERPKGSFSTLEIQRTEQGDSAMYLCASSPGTSGGYQETQYFGPGTRLLVL.

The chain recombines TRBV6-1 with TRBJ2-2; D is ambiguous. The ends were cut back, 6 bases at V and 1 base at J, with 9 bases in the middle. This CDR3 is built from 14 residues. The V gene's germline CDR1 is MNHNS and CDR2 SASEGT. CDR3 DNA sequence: TGTGCCAGCAGATCCATACTGAACACCGGGGAGCTGTTTTTT. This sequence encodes CASRSILNTGELFF.

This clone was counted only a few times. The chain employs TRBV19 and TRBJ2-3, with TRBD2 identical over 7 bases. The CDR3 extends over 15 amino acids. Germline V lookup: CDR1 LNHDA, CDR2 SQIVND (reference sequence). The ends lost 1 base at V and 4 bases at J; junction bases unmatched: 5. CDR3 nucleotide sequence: TGTGCCAGTAGTATAGCCGGGGCGGGGGCAGATACGCAGTATTTT. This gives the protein CASSIAGAGADTQYF. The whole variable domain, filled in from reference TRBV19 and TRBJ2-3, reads DGGITQSPKYLFRKEGQNVTLSCEQNLNHDAMYWYRQDPGQGLRLIYYSQIVNDFQKGDIAEGYSVSREKKESFPLTVTSAQKNPTAFYLCASSIAGAGADTQYFGPGTRLTVL.

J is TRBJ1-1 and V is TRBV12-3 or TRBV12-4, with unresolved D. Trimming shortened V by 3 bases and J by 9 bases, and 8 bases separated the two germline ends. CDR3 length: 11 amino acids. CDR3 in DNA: TGTGCCAGCAGTTTTAGTTCGAAAGCTTTCTTT. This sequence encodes CASSFSSKAFF.